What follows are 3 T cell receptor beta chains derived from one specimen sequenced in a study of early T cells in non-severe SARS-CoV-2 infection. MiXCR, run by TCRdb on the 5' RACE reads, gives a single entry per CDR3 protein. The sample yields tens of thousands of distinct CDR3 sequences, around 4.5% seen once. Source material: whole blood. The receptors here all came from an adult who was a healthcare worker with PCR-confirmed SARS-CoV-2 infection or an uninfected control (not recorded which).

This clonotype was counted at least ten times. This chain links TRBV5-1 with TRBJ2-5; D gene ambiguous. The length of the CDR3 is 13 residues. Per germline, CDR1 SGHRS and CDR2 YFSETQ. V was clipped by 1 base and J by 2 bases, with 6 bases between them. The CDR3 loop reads CASSLYGQETQYF. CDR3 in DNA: TGCGCCAGCAGCTTGTATGGGCAAGAGACCCAGTACTTC.

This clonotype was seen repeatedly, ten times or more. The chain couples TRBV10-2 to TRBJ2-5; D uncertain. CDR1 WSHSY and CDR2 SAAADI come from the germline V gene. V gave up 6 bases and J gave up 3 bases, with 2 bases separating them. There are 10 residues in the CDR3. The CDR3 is CASREETQYF. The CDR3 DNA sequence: TGCGCCAGCAGAGAAGAGACCCAGTACTTC.

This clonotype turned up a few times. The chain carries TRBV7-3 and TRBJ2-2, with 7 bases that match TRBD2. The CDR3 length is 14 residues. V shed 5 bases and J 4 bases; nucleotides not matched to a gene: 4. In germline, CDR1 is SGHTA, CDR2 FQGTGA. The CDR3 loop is CASSLTSRTGELFF. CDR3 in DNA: TGTGCCAGCAGCCTGACTAGCCGCACCGGGGAGCTGTTTTTT.